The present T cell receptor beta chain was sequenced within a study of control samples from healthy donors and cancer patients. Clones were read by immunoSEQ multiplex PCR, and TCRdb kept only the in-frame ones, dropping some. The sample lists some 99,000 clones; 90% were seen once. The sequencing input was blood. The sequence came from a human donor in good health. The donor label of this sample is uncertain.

CDR3 region: CASSVQGFGQFF. The CDR3 region has the DNA TGTGCCAGCAGCGTCCAGGGGTTTGGGCAGTTCTTC. The chain is built from TRBV7-8 and TRBJ2-1; perhaps TRBD1 as D (6 bases). CDR1 and CDR2 (germline): SGHVS, FQNEAQ. Trimming removed 5 bases at V and 12 bases at J, with 14 bases between. The CDR3 is 12 residues long.